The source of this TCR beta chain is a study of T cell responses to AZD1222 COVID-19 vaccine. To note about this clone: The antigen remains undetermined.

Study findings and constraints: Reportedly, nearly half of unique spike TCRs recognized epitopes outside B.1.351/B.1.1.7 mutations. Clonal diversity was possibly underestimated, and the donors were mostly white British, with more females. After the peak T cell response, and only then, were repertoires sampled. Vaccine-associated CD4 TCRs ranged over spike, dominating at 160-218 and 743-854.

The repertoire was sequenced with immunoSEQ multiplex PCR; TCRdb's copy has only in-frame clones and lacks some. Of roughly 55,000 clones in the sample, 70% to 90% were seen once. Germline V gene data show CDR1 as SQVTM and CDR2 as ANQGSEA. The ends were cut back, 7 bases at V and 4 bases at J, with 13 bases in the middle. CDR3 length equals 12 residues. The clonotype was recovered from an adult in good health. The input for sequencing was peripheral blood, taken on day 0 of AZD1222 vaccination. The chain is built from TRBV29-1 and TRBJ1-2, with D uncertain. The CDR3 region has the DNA TGCAGCGGCGGGATTAGCGGCTATGGCTACACCTTC. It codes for CSGGISGYGYTF.